This T cell receptor (beta chain) was sequenced in a study of blood T cell repertoires in COVID-19. Repertoires were generated with immunoSEQ multiplex PCR, while TCRdb's copy carries only in-frame clones and drops some. Among 80,000 to 100,000 clones listed, approximately 90% were seen once. Trimming took 0 bases from V and 3 from J; bases not matched to a gene: 3. This CDR3 is built from 17 residues. CDR1 is LGHNA and CDR2 is YSLEER in the germline V gene. The chain combines TRBV4-3 with TRBJ2-3, with 13 bases matching TRBD2. The sample comprised peripheral blood. The receptor was isolated from a woman in her fifties or sixties with active or convalescent COVID-19. The CDR3: CASSQDPLAGGTDTQYF. The CDR3 region has the DNA TGCGCCAGCAGCCAAGACCCACTAGCGGGGGGGACAGATACGCAGTATTTT.